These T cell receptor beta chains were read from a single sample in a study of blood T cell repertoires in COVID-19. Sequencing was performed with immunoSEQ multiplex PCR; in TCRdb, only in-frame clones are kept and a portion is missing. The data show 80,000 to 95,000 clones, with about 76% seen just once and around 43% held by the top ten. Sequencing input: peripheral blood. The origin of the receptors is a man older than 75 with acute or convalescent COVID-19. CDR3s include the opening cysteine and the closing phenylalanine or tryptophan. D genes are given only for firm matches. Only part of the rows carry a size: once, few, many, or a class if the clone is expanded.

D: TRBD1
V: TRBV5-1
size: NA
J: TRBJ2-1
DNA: TGCGCCAGCAGCTCCAGACAGGGGAATGAGCAGTTCTTC
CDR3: CASSSRQGNEQFF

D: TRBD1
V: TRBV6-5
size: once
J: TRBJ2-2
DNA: TGTGCCAGCAGTTACTCCCGACAGGGGTCCCGGGAGCTGTTTTTT
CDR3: CASSYSRQGSRELFF

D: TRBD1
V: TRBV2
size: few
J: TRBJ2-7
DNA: TGTGCCAGCAGTGACGGCAGGGGGCCCTACGAGCAGTACTTC
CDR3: CASSDGRGPYEQYF

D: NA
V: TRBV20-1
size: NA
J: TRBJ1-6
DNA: TGCAGTGCGGAGAAGCATTCACCCCTCCACTTT
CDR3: CSAEKHSPLHF

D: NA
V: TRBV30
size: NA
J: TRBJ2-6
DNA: TGTGCCTGGAGTCTACAAACAGCATACCGCTCTGGGGCCAACGTCCTGACTTTC
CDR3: CAWSLQTAYRSGANVLTF

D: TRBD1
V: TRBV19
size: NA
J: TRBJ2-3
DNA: TGTGCCAGTAGTCGACAGGGGAGCACAGATACGCAGTATTTT
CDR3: CASSRQGSTDTQYF

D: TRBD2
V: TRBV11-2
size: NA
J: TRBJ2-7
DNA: TGTGCCAGCAGCCTGACTAGCGGGATCTACGAGCAGTACTTC
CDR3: CASSLTSGIYEQYF

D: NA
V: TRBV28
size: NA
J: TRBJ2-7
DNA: TGTGCCAGCAGTTTTGGCGGGACGGGATTTTACGAGCAGTACTTC
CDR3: CASSFGGTGFYEQYF

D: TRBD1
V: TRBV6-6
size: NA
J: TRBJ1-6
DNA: TGTGCCAGCAGTTATGACAGGGTTTCACCCCTCCACTTT
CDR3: CASSYDRVSPLHF

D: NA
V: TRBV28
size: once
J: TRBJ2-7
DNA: TGTGCCAGCAGTATCGGGGTCACCGAGCAGTACTTC
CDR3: CASSIGVTEQYF

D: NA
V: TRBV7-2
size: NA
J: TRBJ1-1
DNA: TGTGCCAGCAGCCTGACACTTAACACTGAAGCTTTCTTT
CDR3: CASSLTLNTEAFF

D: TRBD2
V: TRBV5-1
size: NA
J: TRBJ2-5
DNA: TGCGCCAGCAGCTTGGGCGGGAGAGGTAGTTTACAAGAGACCCAGTACTTC
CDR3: CASSLGGRGSLQETQYF

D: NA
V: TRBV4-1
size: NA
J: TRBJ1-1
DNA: TGCGCCAGCAGCCAAGATTCAGCGGGGCGCTCGGGGTACACTGAAGCTTTCTTT
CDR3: CASSQDSAGRSGYTEAFF

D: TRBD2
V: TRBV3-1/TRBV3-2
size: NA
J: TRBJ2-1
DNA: TGTGCCAGCAGCCAAAGACTGGCGGGAGTGTTGGGGAATGAGCAGTTCTTC
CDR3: CASSQRLAGVLGNEQFF

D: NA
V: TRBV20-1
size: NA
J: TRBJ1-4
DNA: TGCAGTGCTAGTCAGGGAACTAATGAAAAACTGTTTTTT
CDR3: CSASQGTNEKLFF

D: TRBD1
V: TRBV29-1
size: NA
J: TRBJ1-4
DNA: TGCAGCGTTGAAGGAACAGGGACAGGGTATGGGGAAAAACTGTTTTTT
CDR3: CSVEGTGTGYGEKLFF

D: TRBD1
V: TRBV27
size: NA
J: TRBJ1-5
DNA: TGTGCCAGCAGAGGGACAGCGGCACTTCAGCCCCAGCATTTT
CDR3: CASRGTAALQPQHF

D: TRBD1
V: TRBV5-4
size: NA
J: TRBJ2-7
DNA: TGTGCCAGCAGCCCGACAGGGAAAAGGTACGAGCAGTACTTC
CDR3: CASSPTGKRYEQYF

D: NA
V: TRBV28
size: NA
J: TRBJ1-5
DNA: TGTGCCAGCAGTTTACCGCAGGGGAATCAGCCCCAGCATTTT
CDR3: CASSLPQGNQPQHF

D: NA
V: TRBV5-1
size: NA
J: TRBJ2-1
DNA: TGCGCCAGCAGCTTGAGTGCGGGGTCCTACAATGAGCAGTTCTTC
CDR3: CASSLSAGSYNEQFF

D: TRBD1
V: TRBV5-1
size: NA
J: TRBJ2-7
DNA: TGCGCCAGCAGCTTGAATCGAGGGACAGGGTACGAGCAGTACTTC
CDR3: CASSLNRGTGYEQYF

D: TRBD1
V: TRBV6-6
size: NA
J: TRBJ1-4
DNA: TGTGCCAGCAGTTACACGGGACAGGGGGTAGAAAAACTGTTTTTT
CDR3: CASSYTGQGVEKLFF

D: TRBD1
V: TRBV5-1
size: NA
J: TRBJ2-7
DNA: TGCGCCAGCAGCTTATACAGGACAGGGATCGACGAGCAGTACTTC
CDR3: CASSLYRTGIDEQYF

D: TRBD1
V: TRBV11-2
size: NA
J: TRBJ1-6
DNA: TGTGCCAGCAGCTTAGGGGGGACAGGGAGGGAATCACCCCTCCACTTT
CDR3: CASSLGGTGRESPLHF

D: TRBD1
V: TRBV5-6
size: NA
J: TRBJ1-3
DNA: TGTGCCAGCAGCTTGTTAGGGGACAGGGCAAGGGGGAACACCATATATTTT
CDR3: CASSLLGDRARGNTIYF

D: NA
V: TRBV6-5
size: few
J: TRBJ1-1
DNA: TGTGCCAGCAGTTATCGGCAGGGTTCAGCTTTCTTT
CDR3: CASSYRQGSAFF

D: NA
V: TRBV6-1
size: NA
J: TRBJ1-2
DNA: TGTGCCAGCAGTGATAGACAGGCTGGCTACACCTTC
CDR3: CASSDRQAGYTF

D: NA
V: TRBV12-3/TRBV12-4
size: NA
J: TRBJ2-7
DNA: TGTGCCAGCAGCCGGGACAACTACGAGCAGTACTTC
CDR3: CASSRDNYEQYF

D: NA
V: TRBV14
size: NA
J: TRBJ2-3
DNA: TGTGCCAGCAGCCAAGACTGGGCGAGCACAGATACGCAGTATTTT
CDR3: CASSQDWASTDTQYF

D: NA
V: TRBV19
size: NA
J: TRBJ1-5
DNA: TGTGCCAGTAGTGTTCGGGACAAGAGGAGCAATCAGCCCCAGCATTTT
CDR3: CASSVRDKRSNQPQHF

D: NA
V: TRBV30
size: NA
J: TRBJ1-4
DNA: TGTGCCTGGAGCCCCCAGGGTAGGGGTGAAAAACTGTTTTTT
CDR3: CAWSPQGRGEKLFF

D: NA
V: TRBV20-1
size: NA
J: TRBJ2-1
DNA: TGCAGTGCTAGCAAAAACAATGAGCAGTTCTTC
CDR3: CSASKNNEQFF

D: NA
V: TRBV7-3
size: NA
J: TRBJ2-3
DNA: TGTGCCAGCAGCCGAGGAGATACGCAGTATTTT
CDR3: CASSRGDTQYF

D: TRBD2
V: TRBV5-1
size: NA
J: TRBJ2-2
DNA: TGCGCCAGCAGCTATAGCGGGAGGCAAAACGGGGAGCTGTTTTTT
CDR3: CASSYSGRQNGELFF

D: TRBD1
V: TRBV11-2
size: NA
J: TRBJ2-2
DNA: TGTGCCAGCAGCTCTCATATGGGGACAGGGCCCGGGGAGCTGTTTTTT
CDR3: CASSSHMGTGPGELFF

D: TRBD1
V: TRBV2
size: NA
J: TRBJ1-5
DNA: TGTGCCAGCACCCCCAACAGGGGTGGCAATCAGCCCCAGCATTTT
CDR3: CASTPNRGGNQPQHF

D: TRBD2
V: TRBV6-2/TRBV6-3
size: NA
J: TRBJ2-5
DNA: TGTGCCAGCAGTTACTCGGGACTAGCGGCTGAGACCCAGTACTTC
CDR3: CASSYSGLAAETQYF

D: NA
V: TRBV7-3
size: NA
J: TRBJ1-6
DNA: TGTGCCAGCAGCTTAAACAGGAAGGGATCACCCCTCCACTTT
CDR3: CASSLNRKGSPLHF

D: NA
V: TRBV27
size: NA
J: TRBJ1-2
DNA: TGTGCCAGCAGTTTATATTCACAGAACTATGGCTACACCTTC
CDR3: CASSLYSQNYGYTF

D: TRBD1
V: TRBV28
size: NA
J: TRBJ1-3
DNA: TGTGCCAGCAGTCCCCCGGGACAGGGAGACACCATATATTTT
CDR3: CASSPPGQGDTIYF

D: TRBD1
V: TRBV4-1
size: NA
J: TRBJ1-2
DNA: TGCGCCAGCAGCCAAGAAACCAACAGGGGGCGCAGCTATGGCTACACCTTC
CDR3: CASSQETNRGRSYGYTF

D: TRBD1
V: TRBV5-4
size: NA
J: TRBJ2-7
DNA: TGTGCCAGCAGCTTGGCGGGACAGGGGGCGTACGAGCAGTACTTC
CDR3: CASSLAGQGAYEQYF

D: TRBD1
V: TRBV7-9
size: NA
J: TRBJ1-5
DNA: TGTGCCAGCAGCTCCTCAGGGGGCAGGGAGCCCCAGCATTTT
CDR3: CASSSSGGREPQHF

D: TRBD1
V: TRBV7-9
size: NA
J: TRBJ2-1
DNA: TGTGCCAGCAGCTTACGGGAGAGGGGGACAGGGGGGATGAATGAGCAGTTCTTC
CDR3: CASSLRERGTGGMNEQFF

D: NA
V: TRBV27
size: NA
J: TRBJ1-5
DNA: TGTGCCAGCAGTCTCCGGGAGGGGATAAGGCCCCAGCATTTT
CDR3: CASSLREGIRPQHF

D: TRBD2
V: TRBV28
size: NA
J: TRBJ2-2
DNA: TGTGCCAGCATTTCTAGCGGGAGTGGGGGCGGGCAGCTGTTTTTT
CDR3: CASISSGSGGGQLFF